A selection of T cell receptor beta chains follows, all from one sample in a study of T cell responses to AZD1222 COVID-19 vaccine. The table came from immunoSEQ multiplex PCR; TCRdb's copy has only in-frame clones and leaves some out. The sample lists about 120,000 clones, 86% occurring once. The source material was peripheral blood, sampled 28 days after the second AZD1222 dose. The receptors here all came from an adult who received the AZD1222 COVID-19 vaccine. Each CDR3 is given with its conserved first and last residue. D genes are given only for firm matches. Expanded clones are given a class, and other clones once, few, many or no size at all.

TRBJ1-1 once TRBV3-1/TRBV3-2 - CASSQVNGLEAFF TGTGCCAGCAGCCAAGTAAACGGACTTGAAGCTTTCTTT
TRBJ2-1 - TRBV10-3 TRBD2 CAISAAGGVAEQFF TGTGCCATCAGTGCCGCGGGGGGGGTGGCTGAGCAGTTCTTC
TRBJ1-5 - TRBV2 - CASTEEAGDQPQHF TGTGCCAGCACCGAAGAAGCGGGGGATCAGCCCCAGCATTTT
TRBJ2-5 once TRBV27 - CASRASWIQETQYF TGTGCCAGCAGAGCTTCGTGGATCCAAGAGACCCAGTACTTC
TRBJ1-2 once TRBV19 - CASSIGPGRIYGYTF TGTGCCAGTAGTATAGGCCCGGGACGGATATATGGCTACACCTTC
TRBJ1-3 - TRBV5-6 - CASSLLNGHWTGNTIYF TGTGCCAGCAGCTTGCTCAATGGGCATTGGACTGGAAACACCATATATTTT
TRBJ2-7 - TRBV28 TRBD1 CASSGTGIYEQYF TGTGCCAGCAGTGGGACAGGGATCTACGAGCAGTACTTC
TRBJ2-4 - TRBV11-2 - CASSFVAAKNIQYF TGTGCCAGCAGTTTCGTGGCGGCCAAAAACATTCAGTACTTC
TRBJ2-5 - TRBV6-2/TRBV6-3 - CASSQRWEETQYF TGTGCCAGCAGTCAAAGGTGGGAGGAGACCCAGTACTTC
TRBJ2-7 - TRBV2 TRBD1 CASSGGTGAYEQYF TGTGCCAGCAGTGGTGGGACAGGCGCCTACGAGCAGTACTTC
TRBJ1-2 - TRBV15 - CATSRGDGSYGYTF TGTGCCACCAGCAGAGGAGACGGGAGTTATGGCTACACCTTC
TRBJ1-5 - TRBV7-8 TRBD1 CASSLAQGQNQPQHF TGTGCCAGCAGCTTAGCACAGGGGCAGAATCAGCCCCAGCATTTT
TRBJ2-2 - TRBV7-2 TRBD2 CASSFSGGGAYTGELFF TGTGCCAGCAGCTTCTCTGGCGGGGGGGCTTACACCGGGGAGCTGTTTTTT
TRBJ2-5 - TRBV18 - CASSPSFSSQETQYF TGTGCCAGCTCACCAAGCTTCAGCTCCCAAGAGACCCAGTACTTC